The 2 T cell receptor beta chains below were found in one sample sequenced in a study of cytomegalovirus exposure and HLA in healthy donors. TCRdb's copy holds only in-frame clones and misses some; the assay was immunoSEQ multiplex PCR. The sample includes 100,000 to 150,000 clones, about 91% of them seen just once. The sample was PBMCs. The receptors derive from a young woman in good health and CMV-seronegative.

The gene calls are TRBV7-2 and TRBJ1-2, with TRBD1 as a possible D gene (6 bases). V shed 5 bases and J shed 8 bases, with 12 bases lying between them. In germline, CDR1 is SGHTA, CDR2 FQGNSA. The CDR3 contains 12 residues. The DNA of the CDR3 is TGTGCCAGCAGCCCCCACAGGGTAGGCTACACCTTC. Protein sequence: CASSPHRVGYTF. Full variable domain (remainder filled in from reference TRBV7-2 and TRBJ1-2): GAGVSQSPSNKVTEKGKDVELRCDPISGHTALYWYRQSLGQGLEFLIYFQGNSAPDKSGLPSDRFSAERTGGSVSTLTIQRTQQEDSAVYLCASSPHRVGYTFGSGTRLTVV.

The chain employs TRBV28 and TRBJ1-5, with 12 bases identical to TRBD1. The CDR3 contains 15 residues. Germline trimming cut 2 bases from V and 6 bases from J; bases unmatched to any gene: 2. Germline loops: CDR1 MDHEN, CDR2 SYDVKM. CDR3 sequence (DNA): TGTGCCAGCAGTTTAGGGACAGGGGGCCTTCAGCCCCAGCATTTT. It yields the protein CASSLGTGGLQPQHF.